Below, one T cell receptor (beta chain) is given with its context. What it binds is unknown. TCRdb ran MiXCR on the 5' RACE reads and lists one entry per CDR3 protein. The sample shows 200,000 to 250,000 distinct CDR3 sequences, less than 8.5% of them seen only once. Germline loops: CDR1 SGHTA, CDR2 FQGNSA. CDR3 length equals 13 residues. Trimming pared 5 bases from V and 13 bases from J, leaving 18 bases between. The data belong to a study of T cells after yellow fever vaccination. Findings of the study overall: Detected again after the booster were most primary-vaccination clones, at about 96% CD4 and nearly 90% CD8.

This TCR came from a man in his thirties or forties who received the YFV17D yellow fever vaccine. The J gene is TRBJ1-3, the V gene TRBV7-2; D possibly corresponds to TRBD1 (6 bases). The input for sequencing was CD4+ T cells sorted from PBMCs, taken 15 days after the yellow fever booster vaccination. The CDR3 loop is CASSLRVRTEIYF. CDR3 in DNA: TGTGCCAGCAGCCTGAGGGTTAGGACAGAGATATATTTT.